This TCR beta chain comes out of a study of blood T cell repertoires in COVID-19. Looking at the study overall: The United States, Italy and Spain supplied acute and convalescent COVID-19 samples. PBMCs, B-cell-depleted T cells, or T cells were the source of the cDNA or gDNA that made up the material.

The CDR3 has 14 amino acids. V lost 5 bases and J 6 bases, leaving 16 bases between the germline ends. Germline V lookup: CDR1 SGHTA, CDR2 FQGNSA. The authors' processing: Reference gene primer amplification yielded estimated nucleated cell counts. The repertoire was sequenced with immunoSEQ multiplex PCR; TCRdb's copy has only in-frame clones and lacks some. V and J calls and clone size follow that table, whereas D and trimming were derived from the DNA. The repertoire holds 70,000 to 75,000 clones, with 90% as singletons. The genes are TRBV7-2 and TRBJ1-2, with a tentative D call TRBD1 (5 bases). The clonotype was recovered from a human donor in a cohort sampled during active COVID-19. The sequencing sample was made of peripheral blood. The CDR3 sequence is CASSGGGRKNGYTF. DNA for the CDR3: TGTGCCAGCAGCGGGGGGGGGAGGAAGAATGGCTACACCTTC.